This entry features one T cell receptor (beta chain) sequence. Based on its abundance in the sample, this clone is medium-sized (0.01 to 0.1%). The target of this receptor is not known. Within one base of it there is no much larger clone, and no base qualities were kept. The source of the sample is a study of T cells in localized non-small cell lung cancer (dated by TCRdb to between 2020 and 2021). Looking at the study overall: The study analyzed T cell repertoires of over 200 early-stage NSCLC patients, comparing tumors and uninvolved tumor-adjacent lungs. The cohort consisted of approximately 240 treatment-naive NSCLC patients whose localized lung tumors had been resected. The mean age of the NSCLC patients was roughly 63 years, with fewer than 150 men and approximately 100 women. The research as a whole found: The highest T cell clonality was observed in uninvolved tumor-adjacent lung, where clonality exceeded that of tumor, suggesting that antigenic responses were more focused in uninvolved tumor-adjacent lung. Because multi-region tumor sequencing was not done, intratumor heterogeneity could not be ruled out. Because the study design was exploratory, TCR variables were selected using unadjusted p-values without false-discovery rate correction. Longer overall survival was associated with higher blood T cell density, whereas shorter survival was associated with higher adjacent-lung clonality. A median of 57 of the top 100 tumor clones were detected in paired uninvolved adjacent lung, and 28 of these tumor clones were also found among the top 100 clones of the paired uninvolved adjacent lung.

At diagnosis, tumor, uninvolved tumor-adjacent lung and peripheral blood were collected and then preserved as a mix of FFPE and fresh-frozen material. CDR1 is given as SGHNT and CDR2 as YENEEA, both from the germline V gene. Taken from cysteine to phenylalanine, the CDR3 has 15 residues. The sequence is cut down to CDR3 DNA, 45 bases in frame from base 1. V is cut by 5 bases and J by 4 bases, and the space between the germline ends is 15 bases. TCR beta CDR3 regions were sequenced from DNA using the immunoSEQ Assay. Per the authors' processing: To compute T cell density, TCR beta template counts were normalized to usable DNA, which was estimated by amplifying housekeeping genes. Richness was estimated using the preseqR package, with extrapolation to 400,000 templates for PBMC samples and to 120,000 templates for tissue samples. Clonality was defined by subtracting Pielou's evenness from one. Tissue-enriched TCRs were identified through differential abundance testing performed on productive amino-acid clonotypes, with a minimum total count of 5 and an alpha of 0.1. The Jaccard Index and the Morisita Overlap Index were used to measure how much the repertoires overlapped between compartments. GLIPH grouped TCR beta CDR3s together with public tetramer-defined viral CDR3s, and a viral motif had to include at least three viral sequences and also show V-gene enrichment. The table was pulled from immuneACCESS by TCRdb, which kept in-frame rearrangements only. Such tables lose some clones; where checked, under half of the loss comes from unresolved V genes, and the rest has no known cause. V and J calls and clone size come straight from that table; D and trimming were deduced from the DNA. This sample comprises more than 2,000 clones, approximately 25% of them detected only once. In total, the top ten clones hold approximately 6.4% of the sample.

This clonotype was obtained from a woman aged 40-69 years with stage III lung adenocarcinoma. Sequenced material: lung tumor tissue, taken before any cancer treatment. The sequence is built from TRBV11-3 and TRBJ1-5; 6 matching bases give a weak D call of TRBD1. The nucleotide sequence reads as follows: TGTGCCAGCAGCGCCGGAGGGGGGAGGAATCAGCCCCAGCATTTT. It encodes CASSAGGGRNQPQHF.